This T cell receptor (beta chain) was sequenced during a study of blood T cell repertoires in COVID-19. Study-level background: Researchers got acute and convalescent COVID-19 samples from the United States, Italy and Spain. Sample material is recorded as cDNA or gDNA derived from T cells, B-cell-depleted T cells, or PBMCs.

TCRdb's copy holds only in-frame clones and misses some; the assay was immunoSEQ multiplex PCR. The sample lists some 90,000 clones, about nine tenths occurring once. Germline lookup yields CDR1 SGHRS and CDR2 YFSETQ. The CDR3 covers 15 residues. V lost 0 bases, J lost 4 bases, and 5 bases stayed unmatched. This rearrangement joins TRBV5-1 to TRBJ2-7; the match to TRBD2 covers 9 bases. The sample consisted of peripheral blood. The source of this sequence is a man aged 45-60 years with acute or convalescent COVID-19. The CDR3, as DNA: TGCGCCAGCAGCTTGGGCGGGGGGGATGTATACGAGCAGTACTTC. Translated: CASSLGGGDVYEQYF. Full variable domain (outside the CDR3, taken from reference TRBV5-1 and TRBJ2-7): KAGVTQTPRYLIKTRGQQVTLSCSPISGHRSVSWYQQTPGQGLQFLFEYFSETQRNKGNFPGRFSGRQFSNSRSEMNVSTLELGDSALYLCASSLGGGDVYEQYFGPGTRLTVT.